The 9 T cell receptor beta chains reported below all come from one sample, sequenced in a study of post-analysis software for immune sequencing data. No antigen has been assigned to these receptors. The study, taken as a whole, reports: Relative to controls, patients had several TRBV segments at higher frequency, with TRBV5-6, TRBV5-1 and TRBV20-1 among these.

The authors incorporated unique molecular identifiers into the TCR beta cDNA libraries. TCRdb re-called the PCR reads with MiXCR, one entry per CDR3 protein. The sample gives about 770,000 distinct CDR3 sequences, 46% of which show up once; just under 5% is in the top ten. Sequenced sample: blood. The receptors shown here come from a girl aged 10-17 years with multiple sclerosis.

The chain has TRBV15 and TRBJ2-4; 7 bases agree with TRBD1. The CDR3 consists of 16 residues. From germline, CDR1 is LNHNV and CDR2 YYDKDF (reference sequence). Unmatched junction bases numbered 7, after V lost 5 bases and J lost 0 bases. The DNA of the CDR3 is TGTGCCACCAGCGGTGGGACAGAGTTAGCCAAAAACATTCAGTACTTC. It encodes CATSGGTELAKNIQYF.

This CDR3 is CSVEVGVPGANVLTF. Here the CDR3 DNA reads TGCAGCGTTGAAGTTGGAGTACCGGGGGCCAACGTCCTGACTTTC. V is TRBV29-1 and J is TRBJ2-6; D is undetermined. Germline V gene data show CDR1 as SQVTM and CDR2 as ANQGSEA. The length of the CDR3 is 15 residues. The V end lost 1 base, the J end lost 4 bases, and 11 bases lay between the germline ends.

The rearrangement links TRBV7-8 to TRBJ2-5; D gene unclear. This CDR3 has 13 amino acids. V was clipped by 1 base and J by 5 bases, with 8 bases between them. Germline loops: CDR1 SGHVS, CDR2 FQNEAQ. The CDR3 is CASSLVVRETQYF. In DNA, the CDR3 is TGTGCCAGCAGCTTAGTGGTTAGGGAGACCCAGTACTTC.

In this sample, this clonotype turned up a few times. The chain uses TRBV28 and TRBJ2-3; D may be TRBD1 or TRBD2 (6 bases each). Germline CDR1 MDHEN, CDR2 SYDVKM. The CDR3 runs to 15 residues. The ends were cut back, 3 bases at V and 5 bases at J, with 15 bases in the middle. The CDR3: CASSFLLGGRDTQYF. The CDR3, as DNA: TGTGCCAGCAGTTTCCTTTTAGGGGGGAGAGATACGCAGTATTTT.

The chain employs TRBV29-1 and TRBJ2-3; weak D call: TRBD2 (5 bases). The V gene lost 6 bases and the J gene lost 2 bases, with 18 bases spanning the gap. Germline CDR1 and CDR2: SQVTM and ANQGSEA. This CDR3 comprises 15 residues. The CDR3 DNA follows: TGCAGCGTCCCACCCGGACTTATAAACACAGATACGCAGTATTTT. This codes for CSVPPGLINTDTQYF.

This sequence joins TRBV28 and TRBJ2-1; 8 bases agree with TRBD1. J gave up 12 bases and V 6 bases, and 13 bases lay outside the gene matches. Per germline, CDR1 MDHEN and CDR2 SYDVKM. This CDR3 region has 14 residues. The CDR3 bases are TGTGCCAGCAGCTACGGACAGGGTTTTAAGGGGCAGTTCTTC. Protein: CASSYGQGFKGQFF.

This clonotype occurred a few times. The rearrangement joins TRBV5-1 to TRBJ1-2; TRBD1 agrees at 8 bases. V was pared by 4 bases and J by 6 bases, with 5 bases of the junction left unmatched. Germline loops: CDR1 SGHRS, CDR2 YFSETQ. The CDR3 has 13 residues. Here the CDR3 DNA reads TGCGCCAGCAGCGACAGGGGACCTAATGGCTACACCTTC. Residues: CASSDRGPNGYTF. Filled out from reference TRBV5-1 and TRBJ1-2, the complete variable domain reads KAGVTQTPRYLIKTRGQQVTLSCSPISGHRSVSWYQQTPGQGLQFLFEYFSETQRNKGNFPGRFSGRQFSNSRSEMNVSTLELGDSALYLCASSDRGPNGYTFGSGTRLTVV.

The chain carries TRBV6-5 and TRBJ1-1, with no clear D. V was cut by 2 bases and J by 1 base, with 8 bases left in between. CDR1 MNHEY and CDR2 SVGAGI come from the germline V gene. The CDR3 has 14 residues. Written as DNA, the CDR3 is TGTGCCAGCAGTTACGATTTTGGGAACACTGAAGCTTTCTTT. Protein: CASSYDFGNTEAFF.

The chain uses TRBV7-9 and TRBJ2-3; 7 bases match TRBD2. Germline V CDR1 and CDR2: SEHNR, FQNEAQ (reference sequence). The junction had 1 base not matched to a gene; V was cut back by 2 bases and J by 5 bases. CDR3 length equals 13 residues. The CDR3 DNA sequence: TGTGCCAGCAGCTTACCGGGAGGAGATACGCAGTATTTT. This codes for CASSLPGGDTQYF.